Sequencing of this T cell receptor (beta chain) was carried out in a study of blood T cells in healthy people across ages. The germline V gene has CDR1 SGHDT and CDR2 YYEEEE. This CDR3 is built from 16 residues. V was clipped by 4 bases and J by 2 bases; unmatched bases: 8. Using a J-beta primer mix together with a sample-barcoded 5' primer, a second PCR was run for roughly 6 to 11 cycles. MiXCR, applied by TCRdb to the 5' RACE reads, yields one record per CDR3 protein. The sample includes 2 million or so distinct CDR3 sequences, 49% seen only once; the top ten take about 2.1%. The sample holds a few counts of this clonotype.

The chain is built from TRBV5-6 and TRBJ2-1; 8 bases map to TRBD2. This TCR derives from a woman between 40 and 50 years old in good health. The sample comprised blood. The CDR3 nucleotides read TGTGCCAGCAGCCTCGTGGCAGCGGGGGCCTACAATGAGCAGTTCTTC. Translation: CASSLVAAGAYNEQFF.